The 15 T cell receptor beta chains reported below all come from one sample, sequenced in a study of blood T cell repertoires in COVID-19. Libraries were prepared by immunoSEQ multiplex PCR; TCRdb keeps only in-frame clonotypes and omits some of them. The sample shows roughly 11,000 clones, over 80% of them seen only once. Sequencing was performed on peripheral blood. The receptors derive from a human donor in a cohort sampled during active COVID-19.

This sequence joins TRBV7-9 and TRBJ1-2, with D possibly being TRBD1 (6 bases). Deletions cut 2 bases from V and 4 bases from J, with 17 bases between. Germline assignment: CDR1 SEHNR and CDR2 FQNEAQ (reference sequence). The CDR3 covers 16 residues. CDR3 sequence reads: CASSLSPGTPTYGYTF. CDR3 sequence (DNA): TGTGCCAGCAGCTTATCGCCCGGGACACCTACCTATGGCTACACCTTC.

The chain uses TRBV28 and TRBJ2-2; 9 positions agree with TRBD1. This CDR3 spans 14 amino acids. From germline, CDR1 is MDHEN and CDR2 SYDVKM. Unmatched junction bases numbered 2, after V lost 6 bases and J lost 3 bases. Here the CDR3 DNA reads TGTGCCAGCAGCCGGACAGGGGACACCGGGGAGCTGTTTTTT. This translates into CASSRTGDTGELFF.

In this sample, this clone is large. The chain employs TRBV28 and TRBJ2-7, with TRBD2 matching over 8 bases. The CDR3 extends over 12 amino acids. V gave up 5 bases and J gave up 11 bases; unmatched junction bases: 8. Germline lookup yields CDR1 MDHEN and CDR2 SYDVKM. The CDR3 coding sequence is TGTGCCAGCAGTCAGCTCGGTAGCGGGAAGTACTTC. Translated, it gives CASSQLGSGKYF. Full variable domain (remainder filled in from reference TRBV28 and TRBJ2-7): DVKVTQSSRYLVKRTGEKVFLECVQDMDHENMFWYRQDPGLGLRLIYFSYDVKMKEKGDIPEGYSVSREKKERFSLILESASTNQTSMYLCASSQLGSGKYFGPGTRLTVT.

The chain is built from TRBV28 and TRBJ1-6; 10 bases are a match to TRBD1. The V gene end was trimmed by 7 bases and the J gene end by 6 bases; junction bases not matched to a gene: 12. The CDR3 covers 17 residues. CDR1 MDHEN and CDR2 SYDVKM come from the germline V gene. The CDR3 region is CASIRAGTGVFNSPLHF. As DNA, the CDR3 is TGTGCCAGCATACGGGCGGGGACAGGGGTTTTTAATTCACCCCTCCACTTT.

V and J are TRBV11-2 and TRBJ2-3, with 11 bases that match TRBD2. This CDR3 comprises 15 residues. The J segment lost 3 bases and the V segment lost 3 bases, leaving 2 bases of the junction unmatched. Looked up from germline, CDR1 is SGHAT and CDR2 is FQNNGV. CDR3 in DNA: TGTGCCAGCAGCTTCAGGACTAGCGGGACAGATACGCAGTATTTT. Protein sequence: CASSFRTSGTDTQYF.

The CDR3: CASSSAGGGYEQFF. CDR3 sequence (DNA): TGTGCCAGTAGCTCAGCCGGAGGGGGCTATGAGCAGTTCTTC. J is TRBJ2-1 and V is TRBV19; TRBD1 might be the D (7 bases). The CDR3 extends over 14 amino acids. Germline CDR1 and CDR2: LNHDA and SQIVND (reference sequence). V was cut by 6 bases and J by 8 bases, with 17 bases left in between.

The V gene is TRBV28, the J gene TRBJ2-7; 8 nucleotides match TRBD1. The V and J ends lost 2 bases and 6 bases, in that order; junction bases with no gene match: 12. The CDR3 spans 16 residues. Germline V gives CDR1 MDHEN, CDR2 SYDVKM. CDR3 sequence: CASSLDMSRTGPEQYF. CDR3 DNA: TGTGCCAGCAGTTTAGACATGTCCCGGACAGGGCCCGAGCAGTACTTC.

V is TRBV11-2 and J is TRBJ2-5; a weak D match, TRBD1 (5 bases). V shed 4 bases and J shed 4 bases, with 10 bases lying between them. The germline V gene has CDR1 SGHAT and CDR2 FQNNGV. The CDR3 is 13 amino acids. In DNA form, the CDR3 reads TGTGCCAGCAGCTGGGCCACAGGAGAGACCCAGTACTTC. Residues: CASSWATGETQYF.

The gene calls are TRBV14 and TRBJ2-5; 12 bases are shared with TRBD2. CDR3 size: 15 residues. The V gene's germline CDR1 is SGHDN and CDR2 FVKESK. Trimming took 4 bases from V and 7 from J; bases not matched to a gene: 7. CDR3 nucleotide sequence: TGTGCCAGCAGCCGGGCGGCTAGCGGGAGGGGGACCCAGTACTTC. It encodes CASSRAASGRGTQYF.

The chain has TRBV6-5 and TRBJ1-1; D is perhaps TRBD1 (5 bases). CDR3 size: 14 residues. The germline V gene encodes CDR1 MNHEY and CDR2 SVGAGI. The V end lost 6 bases, the J end lost 4 bases, and 15 bases lay between the germline ends. CDR3 region: CASREYLGPTEAFF. DNA of the CDR3: TGTGCCAGCAGAGAGTACTTGGGGCCCACTGAAGCTTTCTTT.

This clone has just one count. The genes are TRBV6-6 and TRBJ2-1; tentatively, D is TRBD2 (5 bases). The CDR3 is 10 residues long. The germline V and J ends were trimmed by 8 bases and 10 bases, with 9 bases remaining between them. Germline assignment: CDR1 MNHNY and CDR2 SVGAGI (reference sequence). CDR3 nucleotide sequence: TGTGCCAGCGCAGAGCGGGAGCAGTTCTTC. Translated, it gives CASAEREQFF.

V usage is TRBV27 and J usage is TRBJ2-5, with D possibly being TRBD2 (6 bases). The CDR3 runs to 12 residues. Germline V CDR1 and CDR2: MNHEY, SMNVEV (reference sequence). Trimming left V 6 bases short and J 6 bases short, with 11 bases between. As DNA, the CDR3 is TGTGCCAGCAGCTCCCGGGAGAAGACCCAGTACTTC. It codes for CASSSREKTQYF.

V and J are TRBV5-1 and TRBJ2-1; TRBD2 matches 11 bases. The CDR3 is 19 residues long. V gave up 3 bases and J gave up 0 bases; unmatched junction bases: 11. Germline CDR1 reads SGHRS; CDR2 reads YFSETQ. The CDR3 loop reads CASSSRGTSGSSSYNEQFF. In DNA form, the CDR3 reads TGCGCCAGCAGCTCTAGGGGTACTAGCGGGAGCAGCTCCTACAATGAGCAGTTCTTC.

The chain couples TRBV6-6 to TRBJ1-1, with 7 bases aligning to TRBD1. V trimming: 9 bases; J trimming: 4 bases; junction bases outside the gene matches: 8. Germline lookup yields CDR1 MNHNY and CDR2 SVGAGI (reference sequence). The CDR3 extends over 13 amino acids. The CDR3 sequence: CASSNRGPTEAFF. In DNA form, the CDR3 reads TGTGCCAGTAGTAACAGGGGCCCCACTGAAGCTTTCTTT.

The chain links TRBV27 to TRBJ1-2, with D unresolved. V was pared by 3 bases and J by 2 bases, with 16 bases between. CDR1 is MNHEY, CDR2 SMNVEV, per germline (reference sequence). The CDR3 is made up of 16 amino acids. The CDR3 bases are TGTGCCAGCAGTTTGTATCCCCCGACGGGGAACTATGGCTACACCTTC. This gives the protein CASSLYPPTGNYGYTF.